The rows below give T cell receptor beta chains drawn from one sample of a study of blood T cell repertoires in COVID-19. This table comes from immunoSEQ multiplex PCR, and its TCRdb copy is limited to in-frame clones, with some not included. The sample records approximately 140,000 clones, roughly 80% being singletons. The material sequenced was peripheral blood. All receptors come from a human donor with acute or convalescent COVID-19. The donor label of this sample is uncertain. CDR3s include the opening cysteine and the closing phenylalanine or tryptophan. Each record gives: clone size, V gene, J gene, D gene, CDR3 DNA, CDR3 protein. A D gene is named only where the DNA matches it firmly. Rows may omit the clone size; those that give it use once, few, many or a size class.

>NA|TRBV16|TRBJ1-1|NA
TGTGCCAGCACCCCCGGGGGGAGCACTGAAGCTTTCTTT
CASTPGGSTEAFF
>NA|TRBV13|TRBJ2-5|NA
TGTGCCAGCAGCTCAGATGAGACCCAGTACTTC
CASSSDETQYF
>NA|TRBV19|TRBJ2-2|TRBD2
TGTGCCTGCCACAGCGGGGGCGCGAACACCGGGGAGCTGTTTTTT
CACHSGGANTGELFF
>NA|TRBV13|TRBJ2-2|TRBD2
TGTGCCAGCAGCGGTAGCGGGGAAGGCACCGGGGAGCTGTTTTTT
CASSGSGEGTGELFF
>NA|TRBV10-3|TRBJ1-2|NA
TGTGCCATCAGTGCCCTGATGGCGGAATATGGCTACACCTTC
CAISALMAEYGYTF
>NA|TRBV24-1|TRBJ1-5|NA
TGTGCCACCAGTGATACCCAGGGGAGTAGCAATCAGCCCCAGCATTTT
CATSDTQGSSNQPQHF
>NA|TRBV6-5|TRBJ2-1|TRBD1
TGTGCCAGCAGTTTCGGGACAGGGGCTGGTGAGCAGTTCTTC
CASSFGTGAGEQFF
>NA|TRBV3-1/TRBV3-2|TRBJ1-2|NA
TGTGCCAGCAGTCGGGACAAATACTATGGCTACACCTTC
CASSRDKYYGYTF
>NA|TRBV4-1|TRBJ1-6|TRBD1
TGCGCCAGCAGCCGCCAAGGACAGGATAATTCACCCCTCCACTTT
CASSRQGQDNSPLHF
>NA|TRBV7-3|TRBJ2-2|NA
TGTGCCAGCAGCTTAACGTCGGGCGGGGAGCTGTTTTTT
CASSLTSGGELFF
>few|TRBV4-1|TRBJ1-1|TRBD1
TGCGCCAGCAGCCAAGAGACGGGTAACAGGGGGCGTTCTGCTTTCTTT
CASSQETGNRGRSAFF
>NA|TRBV5-1|TRBJ2-1|NA
TGCGCCAGCACGTCCTCAACACGGGGGATCCACAATGAGCAGTTCTTC
CASTSSTRGIHNEQFF
>NA|TRBV4-1|TRBJ2-1|NA
TGCGCCAGCAGCCCCCCGGGTGGGTCCCCCTACAATGAGCAGTTCTTC
CASSPPGGSPYNEQFF
>NA|TRBV2|TRBJ1-1|TRBD1
TGTGCCAGCGCCTCGGGACAGGGTATTAACACTGAAGCTTTCTTT
CASASGQGINTEAFF
>NA|TRBV5-6|TRBJ1-2|TRBD1
TGTGCCAGCAGCTTAGGGACAGGGGGCCTAATTCGTGGCTACACCTTC
CASSLGTGGLIRGYTF
>NA|TRBV9|TRBJ2-3|NA
TGTGCCAGCAGCCCCCCAGGGTTAGGCGCAGATACGCAGTATTTT
CASSPPGLGADTQYF
>NA|TRBV5-1|TRBJ2-1|NA
TGCGCCAGCAGCTTTGAACGAGGGAATGAGCAGTTCTTC
CASSFERGNEQFF
>NA|TRBV10-3|TRBJ1-1|NA
TGTGCCATCAGTGAGGACGGGGGAGGGAACACTGAAGCTTTCTTT
CAISEDGGGNTEAFF
>NA|TRBV24-1|TRBJ1-2|TRBD1
TGTGCCACCAAATCCGGGACAGGGAATGGCTACACCTTC
CATKSGTGNGYTF
>NA|TRBV2|TRBJ1-2|NA
TGTGCCAGCAGTCAAACAGAGAACTATGGCTACACCTTC
CASSQTENYGYTF
>NA|TRBV19|TRBJ1-1|NA
TGTGCCAGTAGTATTTCGGGAGCGAACACTGAAGCTTTCTTT
CASSISGANTEAFF
>NA|TRBV5-1|TRBJ1-3|NA
TGCGCCAGCAGCTTGGAAGGAGGGTGGGAAAACACCATATATTTT
CASSLEGGWENTIYF
>NA|TRBV3-1/TRBV3-2|TRBJ2-7|NA
TGTGCCAGCAGCCAAGAGGGGGTGACAGGAGTCTACGAGCAGTACTTC
CASSQEGVTGVYEQYF
>NA|TRBV12-3/TRBV12-4|TRBJ2-7|TRBD1
TGTGCCAGCAGACGGGACAGCAAGGCCGAGCAGTACTTC
CASRRDSKAEQYF
>NA|TRBV7-2|TRBJ1-1|NA
TGTGCCAGCAGCTTGAGCTCCACTAACACTGAAGCTTTCTTT
CASSLSSTNTEAFF
>NA|TRBV9|TRBJ2-5|NA
TGTGCCAGCAGCGTAGCTCGGGGGAGGGAGACCCAGTACTTC
CASSVARGRETQYF
>NA|TRBV7-2|TRBJ1-2|TRBD1
TGTGCCAGCACCCCCTCAGGGGGGTACTCCTATGGCTACACCTTC
CASTPSGGYSYGYTF
>NA|TRBV5-6|TRBJ1-6|TRBD1
TGTGCCAGCACCTTGAGGGGGACAGTCTATAATTCACCCCTCCACTTT
CASTLRGTVYNSPLHF
>few|TRBV19|TRBJ1-2|NA
TGTGCCAGTACCCCTAAGGGGGACTATGGCTACACCTTC
CASTPKGDYGYTF
>many|TRBV3-1/TRBV3-2|TRBJ2-3|TRBD2
TGTGCCAGCAGCCTAGGACTAGCGGGCACAGATACGCAGTATTTT
CASSLGLAGTDTQYF
>NA|TRBV6-2/TRBV6-3|TRBJ1-5|NA
TGTGCCAGCAGTGACCCCAACAGGATAAGTCAGCCCCAGCATTTT
CASSDPNRISQPQHF
>NA|TRBV5-1|TRBJ2-5|TRBD2
TGCGCCAGCAGCTTGGTGGGAGGGACAGAGACCCAGTACTTC
CASSLVGGTETQYF
>NA|TRBV12-1|TRBJ1-5|NA
TGTGCCAGCAGCACGTGGAATTGTCCCGGGGCCCAGCATTTT
CASSTWNCPGAQHF
>NA|TRBV5-1|TRBJ1-2|NA
TGCGCCAGCAGCTTCTACAGGGATTCCTATGGCTACACCTTC
CASSFYRDSYGYTF
>many|TRBV7-9|TRBJ2-5|NA
TGTGCCAGCAGTCTAACGAGCGGACGACTACAAGAGACCCAGTACTTC
CASSLTSGRLQETQYF
>NA|TRBV5-1|TRBJ1-1|TRBD1
TGCGCCAGCAGCATACAGGGGAGGAACACTGAAGCTTTCTTT
CASSIQGRNTEAFF
>NA|TRBV19|TRBJ2-7|NA
TGTGCCAGTAGTAAGGGGTACGAGCAGTACTTC
CASSKGYEQYF
>NA|TRBV30|TRBJ1-1|TRBD1
TGTGCCTGGAGTTCCTCCGACAGGGCGGGGAGGGAAGCTTTCTTT
CAWSSSDRAGREAFF
>NA|TRBV27|TRBJ1-1|NA
TGTGCCAGCAGGACGGACAGGAACACTGAAGCTTTCTTT
CASRTDRNTEAFF
>NA|TRBV19|TRBJ2-3|TRBD1
TGTGCCAGTAGTATAACCCCTAGATCCTTGGGGACAGGCACAGATACGCAGTATTTT
CASSITPRSLGTGTDTQYF
>NA|TRBV10-3|TRBJ2-7|TRBD1
TGTGCCATCAGTGAGTCGGACAGGGAGGAGGACGAGCAGTACTTC
CAISESDREEDEQYF
>NA|TRBV6-5|TRBJ1-1|NA
TGTGCCAGCCCGGGAGCTGAGGGAACTAACACTGAAGCTTTCTTT
CASPGAEGTNTEAFF
>NA|TRBV6-5|TRBJ1-1|TRBD1
TGTGCCAGCAGTTACGGACAGGGGGCTTTCTTT
CASSYGQGAFF
>NA|TRBV6-5|TRBJ1-2|TRBD1
TGTGCCAGCAGGGCCACAGGGGGGAATGGCTACACCTTC
CASRATGGNGYTF
>NA|TRBV10-2|TRBJ2-5|TRBD1
TGCGCCAGCCGGACAGGGAATTGGCCCGCTGAGACCCAGTACTTC
CASRTGNWPAETQYF
>NA|TRBV10-1|TRBJ1-1|NA
TGCGCCAGCAGTGAACAGGTCGGAAACACTGAAGCTTTCTTT
CASSEQVGNTEAFF
>NA|TRBV6-2/TRBV6-3|TRBJ2-7|TRBD2
TGTGCCAGCAGTACACCGGAGCGGGGAAGGTACGAGCAGTACTTC
CASSTPERGRYEQYF
>few|TRBV28|TRBJ1-1|TRBD1
TGTGCCAGCAGTCCTCAGGGGGCGGAGGGCACTGAAGCTTTCTTT
CASSPQGAEGTEAFF
>NA|TRBV19|TRBJ1-1|NA
TGTGCCAGTAGTATAACGGGGGGCAGGGCTGAAGCTTTCTTT
CASSITGGRAEAFF
>once|TRBV25-1|TRBJ2-3|NA
TGTGCCAGCAGTGAATATTTAGAGACTAGCACAGATACGCAGTATTTT
CASSEYLETSTDTQYF
>NA|TRBV11-3|TRBJ2-2|NA
TGTGCCAGCAGCTTAGATCGCGCGAACACCGGGGAGCTGTTTTTT
CASSLDRANTGELFF
>NA|TRBV27|TRBJ2-7|TRBD1
TGTGCCAACGACAGGGAACCCTACGAGCAGTACTTC
CANDREPYEQYF
>NA|TRBV5-4|TRBJ1-1|NA
TGTGCCAGCAGCCCTTGGCAGAACACTGAAGCTTTCTTT
CASSPWQNTEAFF